This T cell receptor beta chain was sequenced in a study of blood T cells in healthy people across ages. Donors each provided 8 to 10 milliliters of peripheral blood. The CDR3 is made up of 16 amino acids. The trim removed 6 bases at V and 4 bases at J, leaving 14 bases unmatched. The germline gives CDR1 SQVTM, CDR2 ANQGSEA. Primed by a sample-barcoded 5' primer and a J-beta primer mix, a second PCR proceeded for 7 to 11 cycles. Each cDNA molecule was tagged by a template-switch adaptor with 12 random nucleotides. MiXCR was run by TCRdb on the 5' RACE reads, yielding one entry per CDR3 protein. The repertoire includes more than 650,000 distinct CDR3 sequences, 50% to 65% of them detected once, and about 38% sits in the top ten.

The chain joins TRBV29-1 to TRBJ2-1, with 8 bases that match TRBD2. The clonotype comes from a man older than 75 in good health. Sequencing used blood. The CDR3 spells CSVDRLTSGSYNEQFF. In DNA form, the CDR3 reads TGCAGCGTGGATCGACTAACCAGCGGGAGTTACAATGAGCAGTTCTTC.